The TCR beta chain under discussion was sequenced for a study of tumor-infiltrating lymphocytes in localized non-small cell lung cancer. Study-level information: Resected tumor was paired with non-adjacent uninvolved lung from the same patient.

Only in-frame clones appear in the TCRdb table, and some are missing; sequencing was by immunoSEQ multiplex PCR. The table shows more than 20,000 clones, with just under 75% occurring only once. This CDR3 region has 13 residues. CDR1 and CDR2 (germline): GTSNPN, SVGIG (reference sequence). V dropped 0 bases and J dropped 7 bases, with 10 bases sitting between them. Findings of the study overall: Technical variation could not be separated from intratumor heterogeneity here.

Turning to this clone: What it binds is not known.

The sample comprised lung tumor tissue. V is TRBV30 and J is TRBJ1-5; D possibly corresponds to TRBD1 (6 bases). This receptor was obtained from a human donor with non-small cell lung cancer. The chain's CDR3 is CAWSVGGHQPQHF. CDR3 DNA sequence: TGTGCCTGGAGTGTAGGGGGACACCAGCCCCAGCATTTT.